This TCR beta chain was captured by sequencing in a study of shared clonotypes between healthy human individuals (dated by TCRdb to 2020 to 2022). Broadly, across the study: A few men and two women, aged 18 to 49 years, made up the cohort. For each donor, CD4 naive and CD4 memory were each run on three plates, CD8 naive on two plates, and CD8 memory on one plate. Each donor's leukapheresis produced roughly between about 0.8 and 8.9 billion PBMCs. To estimate repertoire size and how much clonotype sharing occurs between individuals, the study deeply sequenced the blood TCR repertoires of five healthy adults. To increase sequencing depth and limit assay-specific biases, TCR repertoire library preparation and sequencing were carried out by different laboratories using diverse techniques.

The CDR3 holds 14 amino acids from the cysteine to the phenylalanine. Of all the DNA, just the CDR3 is kept, 42 bases in frame from base 1. At the junction V is shortened by 3 bases and J by 11 bases, with 19 bases in between. The CDR1 and CDR2 encoded by the germline V gene (reference sequence) are SEHNR and FQNEAQ. The donors were healthy, HIV-negative adults who had no recently reported acute infections or vaccinations. Every donor was a Caucasian adult residing in Nashville, Tennessee, USA. CD4+ T cells were enriched through magnetic negative selection, after which naive cells were positively selected on CD45RA and the remaining negative fraction served as the memory subset. After blood collection by leukapheresis, PBMCs were isolated using Ficoll-Histopaque density gradient centrifugation and then cryopreserved in the vapor phase of liquid nitrogen. Analytical flow cytometry was used to check the purity and quantity of each magnetically sorted T cell population. Genomic DNA was isolated from every sorted fraction and measured by UV absorbance on a Nanodrop 2000c.

This clone was counted many times. Its target antigen remains unknown. There are no base qualities to consult, and no much larger clone falls within one base. Overall study results and their limits: The genetic and exposure-history diversity represented was limited by the small number of donors. Clonotypes shared by all four sorted-subset donors showed higher generation probabilities than non-shared clonotypes. Roughly 5.2% of naive CD4, around 3.6% of naive CD8, roughly 2.4% of memory CD4, and less than 0.45% of memory CD8 clonotypes were shared across several donors. Sampling was restricted to blood, and TCR repertoires in tissue are likely to differ from TCR repertoires in blood. Pairwise subsampling indicated that sequencing depth was expected to affect the degree of clonotype sharing among donors. Even with the large sequencing depth, rarefaction of the sorted-subset datasets indicated that sequencing was incomplete. Naive subsets generally had larger estimated clonotype richness than memory subsets did.

Using the deep immunoSEQ assay, TCR CDR3 regions were amplified from genomic DNA by multiplex PCR. Extracted genomic DNA from each cell subset was distributed evenly across all wells of several immunoSEQ 96-well plates, and each plate was treated as a replicate. For sorted subsets, 200 to 250 ng of genomic DNA, equivalent to some 30,000 T cell genomes, went into each replicate PCR. The purified libraries were quantified using a Qubit 3.0 fluorometer, sized with a Bioanalyzer 2100, and then quantified again using the KAPA Library Quantification kit. A separate single-read 150-cycle Illumina NextSeq 550 flow cell was used to sequence each immunoSEQ 96-well plate. The authors processed their data as follows. Because the immunoSEQ output included only junctional sequences and no quality scores, the filtering could not be the same as the filtering used for full-length reads. To assign V/J genes and CDR3, sequences were annotated against IMGT germline references using PyIR, a Python wrapper for IgBLAST v1.9. Reads were removed for weak V/J assignments (E-value above 1e-6), missing CDR3, stop codons, out-of-frame junctions, or ambiguous translated residues. V3J clonotypes were defined by identical inferred V gene, J gene, and CDR3 amino acid sequence. The percentage overlap between two repertoires was calculated by dividing the number of shared unique clonotypes by the size of the smaller repertoire. Three approaches were used to assess repertoire richness: RTK rarefaction, the Chao1 estimator, and Recon v2.1 estimates of unobserved clonotypes. For all TCRbeta clonotypes obtained by the gDNA method from four donors, generation probabilities were computed with OLGA. TCRdb holds this immuneACCESS table with in-frame rearrangements only. Some clones are missing; in checked studies, unresolved V genes explain under half, and the rest has no known cause. V, J and clone size were drawn from that table, and D and trimming were deduced from the DNA. The sample profile shows hundreds of thousands of clones; 73% of them were found once. 1.5% to 2% of the sample is in the top ten clones.

The rearranged chain carries TRBV7-9 and TRBJ1-1; TRBD1 is a weak D gene call, 5 bases matching. The TCR was taken from a woman aged 30 to 39 in good health. Material: memory CD4+ T cells sorted from blood. Taken with the paper, the label for cell subset or site translates to: CD45RA-negative fraction. The encoded CDR3 is CASSLSGFSVTAFF. The sequenced DNA is TGTGCCAGCAGCTTGTCAGGGTTTTCTGTTACGGCTTTCTTT.